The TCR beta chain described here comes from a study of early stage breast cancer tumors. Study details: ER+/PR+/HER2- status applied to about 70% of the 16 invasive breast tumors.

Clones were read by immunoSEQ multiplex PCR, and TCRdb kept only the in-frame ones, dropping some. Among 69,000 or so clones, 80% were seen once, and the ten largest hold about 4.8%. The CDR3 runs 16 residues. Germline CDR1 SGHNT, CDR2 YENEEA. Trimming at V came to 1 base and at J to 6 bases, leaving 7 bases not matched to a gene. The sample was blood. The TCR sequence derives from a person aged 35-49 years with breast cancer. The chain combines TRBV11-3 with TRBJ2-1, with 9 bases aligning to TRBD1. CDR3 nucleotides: TGTGCCAGCAGCTTAGGGTATAGGGGACAGGGCAATGAGCAGTTCTTC. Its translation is CASSLGYRGQGNEQFF.